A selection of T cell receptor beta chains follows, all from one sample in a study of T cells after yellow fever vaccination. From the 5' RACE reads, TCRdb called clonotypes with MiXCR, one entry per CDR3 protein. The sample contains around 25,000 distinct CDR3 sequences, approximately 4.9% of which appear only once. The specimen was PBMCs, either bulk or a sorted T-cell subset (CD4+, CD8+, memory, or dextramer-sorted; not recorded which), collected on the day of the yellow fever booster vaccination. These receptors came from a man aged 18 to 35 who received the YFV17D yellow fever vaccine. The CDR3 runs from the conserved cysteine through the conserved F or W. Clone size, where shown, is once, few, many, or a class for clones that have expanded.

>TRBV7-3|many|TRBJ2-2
CASSLGAPTNTGELFF
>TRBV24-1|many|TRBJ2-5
CATSETGGSQETQYF
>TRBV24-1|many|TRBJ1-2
CATSVHRGRSFYGYTF
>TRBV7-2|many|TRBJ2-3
CASSPGLAGGSTDTQYF
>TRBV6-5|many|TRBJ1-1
CASSYWGQGAATEAFF
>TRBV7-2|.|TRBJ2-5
CASSYRFGSETQYF
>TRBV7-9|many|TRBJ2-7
CASSQSGSYEQYF
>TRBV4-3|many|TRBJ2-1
CASSSTSGGAYNEQFF
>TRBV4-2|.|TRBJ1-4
CASSQTDRDLINLFF
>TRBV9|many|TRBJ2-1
CASSVVKPSSYNEQFF
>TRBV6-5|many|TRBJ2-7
CASSQDRVSYEQYF
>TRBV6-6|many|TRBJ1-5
CASSYRGGGSTQPQHF
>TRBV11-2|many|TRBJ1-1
CASSLVMGQPNTEAFF
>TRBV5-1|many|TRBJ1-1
CASSKDRGPTEAFF
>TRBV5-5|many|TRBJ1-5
CASSLVAGWGSPQHF
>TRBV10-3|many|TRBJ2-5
CAISLGAGETQYF
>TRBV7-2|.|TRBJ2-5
CASSSLRLRQETQYF
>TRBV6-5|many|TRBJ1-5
CASSSRKTGGSRYGNQPQHF
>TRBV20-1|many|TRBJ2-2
CSATLRVGGELFF
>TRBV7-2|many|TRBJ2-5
CASSPGVGKTQYF
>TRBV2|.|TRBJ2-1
CASSPGTMPYNEQFF
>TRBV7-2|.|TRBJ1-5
CASSFSTTGVQPQHF
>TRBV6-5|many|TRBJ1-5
CASSSRGPQSNQPQHF
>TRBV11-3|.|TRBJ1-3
CASRRGGAVGNTIYF
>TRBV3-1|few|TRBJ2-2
CASSQERTGFTGELFF
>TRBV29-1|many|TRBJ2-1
CSVEDRQGAYNEQFF
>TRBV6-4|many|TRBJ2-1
CASSDYDEQFF
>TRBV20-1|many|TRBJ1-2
CSALNRGGYGYTF
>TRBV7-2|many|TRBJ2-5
CASSKLDRVGETQYF
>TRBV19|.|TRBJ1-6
CASSPTGGRNSPLHF
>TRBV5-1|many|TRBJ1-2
CASSLEGDGYTF
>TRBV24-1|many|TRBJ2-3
CATSDLRGTGDTDTQYF
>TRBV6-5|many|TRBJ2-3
CASSGPGTKSGTDTQYF
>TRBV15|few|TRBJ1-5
CATSRDSSFNQPQHF
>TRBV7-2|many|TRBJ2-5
CASSLKTRWEETQYF
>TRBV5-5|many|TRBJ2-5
CASSPMFTLAGVETQYF
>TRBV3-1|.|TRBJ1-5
CASSQHPGGNQPQHF
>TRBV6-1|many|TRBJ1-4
CASSRETGGTNEKLFF
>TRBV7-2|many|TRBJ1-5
CASSPSGPGQPQHF
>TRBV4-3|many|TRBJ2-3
CASSQTPSSGGPQYF
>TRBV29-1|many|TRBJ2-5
CSVVPGQETQYF
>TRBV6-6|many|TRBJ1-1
CASSTQQGNTEAFF
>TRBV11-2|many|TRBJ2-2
CASSSGLAGAVTGELFF
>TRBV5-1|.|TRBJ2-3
CASSLTRTPDTQYF
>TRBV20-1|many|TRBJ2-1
CSARVVANYNEQFF
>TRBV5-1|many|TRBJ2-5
CASSWGTSQETQYF
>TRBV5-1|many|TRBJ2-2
CASSLRYRGNTGELFF
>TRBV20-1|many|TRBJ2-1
CSARAPGLAGGIEQFF
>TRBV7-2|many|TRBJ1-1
CASSFQGPMNTEAFF
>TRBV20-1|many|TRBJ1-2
CSARGTVLGYTF
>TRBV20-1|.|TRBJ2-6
CSATGGTGANVLTF
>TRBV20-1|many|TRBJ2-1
CSQYGGSSYNEQFF
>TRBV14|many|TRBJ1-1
CASSPDGVNTEAFF
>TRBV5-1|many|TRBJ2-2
CASSLSLVITGELFF
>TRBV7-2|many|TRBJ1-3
CASSLEGNAGNTIYF
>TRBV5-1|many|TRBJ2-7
CASSLASADEQYF
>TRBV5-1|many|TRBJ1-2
CASSLGDKTNYGYTF
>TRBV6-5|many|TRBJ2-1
CASSPLAGGRHNEQFF